These 31 T cell receptor beta chains were all obtained from the same sample, sequenced in a study of T cell repertoires in cytomegalovirus infection. TCRdb redid the calling of the reads with MiXCR, one entry per CDR3 protein. There are around 330,000 distinct CDR3 sequences in the sample; roughly 17% occur only once, and around 13% lies in the top ten. The sequenced sample consisted of PBMCs. All receptors come from a human donor in good health (CMV status not recorded). Some clones in this sample may be carry-over from other donors' samples.

Many counts were recorded for this clonotype. The chain couples TRBV7-6 to TRBJ1-4; weak D call: TRBD1 (6 bases). Looked up from germline, CDR1 is SGHVS and CDR2 is FNYEAQ. V gave up 4 bases and J gave up 3 bases, with 12 bases separating them. The CDR3 loop spans 15 amino acids. The CDR3 DNA is TGTGCCAGCAGCTACGCAGGGGCCTCTAATGAAAAACTGTTTTTT. This encodes CASSYAGASNEKLFF.

This clonotype was observed many times. V usage is TRBV7-2 and J usage is TRBJ1-3; D is undetermined. CDR3 size: 15 residues. V shed 5 bases and J shed 2 bases, with 13 bases lying between them. CDR1 and CDR2 from the germline V gene are SGHTA and FQGNSA. This chain's CDR3 is CASSRSTGAGNTIYF. The CDR3 DNA sequence: TGTGCCAGCAGCCGCAGCACCGGAGCTGGAAACACCATATATTTT.

The CDR3 here is CASSPAGGSFGTEAFF. CDR3 in DNA: TGTGCCAGCAGCCCAGCGGGGGGCAGTTTTGGCACTGAAGCTTTCTTT. J is TRBJ1-1 and V is TRBV7-2; tentative D call: TRBD1 (6 bases). CDR3 length: 16 residues. V lost 5 bases to trimming and J lost 4 bases, with 20 bases between them. Germline V gives CDR1 SGHTA, CDR2 FQGNSA.

Ten or more counts support this clonotype. V gene TRBV20-1 combines with J gene TRBJ2-7; D uncertain. CDR3 length: 14 residues. The V gene's germline CDR1 is DFQATT and CDR2 SNEGSKA (reference sequence). The germline V and J ends were trimmed by 3 bases and 0 bases, with 12 bases remaining between them. The CDR3 protein is CSASEQLPSYEQYF. CDR3 DNA: TGCAGTGCTAGTGAGCAATTACCCTCCTACGAGCAGTACTTC.

V is TRBV7-2 and J is TRBJ2-3, with 13 nucleotides matching TRBD2. CDR1 is SGHTA, CDR2 FQGNSA, per germline. The CDR3 totals 16 residues. Trimming took 5 bases from V and 0 from J; bases not matched to a gene: 2. The CDR3 DNA sequence: TGTGCCAGCAGCCAGGGACTAGCGGGGAGCACAGATACGCAGTATTTT. It yields the protein CASSQGLAGSTDTQYF. Together with reference TRBV7-2 and TRBJ2-3, the CDR3 gives the full variable domain: GAGVSQSPSNKVTEKGKDVELRCDPISGHTALYWYRQSLGQGLEFLIYFQGNSAPDKSGLPSDRFSAERTGGSVSTLTIQRTQQEDSAVYLCASSQGLAGSTDTQYFGPGTRLTVL.

J is TRBJ1-2 and V is TRBV3-1, with a weak D call TRBD1 (5 bases). V lost 0 bases and J 9 bases, leaving 11 bases between the germline ends. The CDR3 has 13 residues. Germline CDR1 and CDR2: LGHDT and YNNKEL (reference sequence). The CDR3 region is CASSQDGGESYTF. The CDR3, as DNA: TGTGCCAGCAGCCAAGATGGGGGGGAAAGCTACACCTTC.

The chain is built from TRBV19 and TRBJ1-1; D unclear. The CDR3 totals 14 residues. Germline CDR1 LNHDA, CDR2 SQIVND (reference sequence). The V end lost 3 bases, the J end lost 1 base, and 9 bases lay between the germline ends. CDR3 coding DNA: TGTGCCAGTAGTATGGGCGGATCGAACACTGAAGCTTTCTTT. Residues: CASSMGGSNTEAFF.

This clonotype occurred many times. One junction end does not reproduce the germline sequence, and a read error may be involved. The chain joins TRBV12-3 or TRBV12-4 to TRBJ1-2, with 9 bases matching TRBD1. The CDR3 runs 11 residues. The CDR3 DNA is TGTGCCAGCAGTCCGGGACAGGGCCACCGCTTC. It specifies CASSPGQGHRF.

This clonotype was recorded a few times. The DNA for the CDR3 is TGCAGTGCTAGAGGTGGGGTTGATGAGCAGTTCTTC. This gives the protein CSARGGVDEQFF. The rearrangement uses TRBV20-1 and TRBJ2-1; the D is unclear. The CDR3 extends over 12 amino acids. The germline gives CDR1 DFQATT, CDR2 SNEGSKA (reference sequence). The V and J ends lost 1 base and 8 bases respectively, with 9 bases between them.

The genes are TRBV23-1 and TRBJ2-7; unclear D gene. TRBV23-1 is an ORF, and what it does is uncertain. V gave up 2 bases and J gave up 4 bases, with 18 bases separating them. This CDR3 contains 16 residues. The DNA of the CDR3 is TGCGCCAGCAGTCAACTCAGTCTTGACGCCTTTTACGAGCAGTACTTC. Translated, it gives CASSQLSLDAFYEQYF.

This clonotype was picked up a small number of times. The chain couples TRBV28 to TRBJ1-2; 8 positions agree with TRBD1. CDR3 length: 14 residues. Per the germline V gene, CDR1 is MDHEN and CDR2 is SYDVKM. V dropped 6 bases and J dropped 3; count of bases not matched to a gene: 6. CDR3 region: CASSFRDRHYGYTF. CDR3 DNA sequence: TGTGCCAGCAGCTTCCGGGACAGGCACTATGGCTACACCTTC.

As DNA, the CDR3 is TGTGCCAGCAGTTTTCTCACAGGAAGGACCGGGGAGCTGTTTTTT. It specifies CASSFLTGRTGELFF. V is TRBV28 and J is TRBJ2-2; TRBD1 might be the D (5 bases). The CDR3 is 15 residues long. V dropped 3 bases and J dropped 5 bases, with 13 bases sitting between them. Germline CDR1 and CDR2: MDHEN and SYDVKM.

This clonotype has only a few counts. This rearrangement joins TRBV6-1 to TRBJ2-3; D perhaps matches TRBD1 (5 bases). V was shortened by 4 bases and J by 0 bases, with 14 bases between the two germline ends. CDR3 size: 16 residues. CDR1 and CDR2 from the germline V gene are MNHNS and SASEGT. CDR3 protein: CASSVGWGPSTDTQYF. In nucleotides, the CDR3 is TGTGCCAGCAGTGTCGGGTGGGGCCCGAGCACAGATACGCAGTATTTT.

This clonotype was recorded a few times. The CDR3 is CASSQDEGGGLRTEAFF. CDR3 in DNA: TGTGCCAGCAGCCAAGATGAGGGGGGAGGGCTGAGGACTGAAGCTTTCTTT. The chain uses TRBV4-2 and TRBJ1-1, with D tentatively TRBD1 (6 bases). Germline V gene data show CDR1 as LGHNA and CDR2 as YNFKEQ. The CDR3 has 17 amino acids. Trimming cost V 0 bases and J 5 bases, with 19 bases left between them.

In DNA, the CDR3 is TGTGCCAGCAGTTTCCCACTCGGAGTAGCGGGGGGGGAACGCTACAATGAGCAGTTCTTC. Encoded protein: CASSFPLGVAGGERYNEQFF. The chain carries TRBV12-3 or TRBV12-4 and TRBJ2-1, with TRBD2 matching 11 bases. The V segment lost 3 bases and the J segment 3 bases; nucleotides outside the gene matches: 16. This CDR3 comprises 20 residues.

This clonotype showed up just a few times. V usage is TRBV6-1 and J usage is TRBJ1-1; tentative D call: TRBD1 (5 bases). Trimming pared 1 base from V and 3 bases from J, leaving 6 bases between. The CDR3 sequence is 13 residues long. CDR1 MNHNS and CDR2 SASEGT come from the germline V gene. The CDR3 here is CASSEVGDTEAFF. The CDR3 coding sequence is TGTGCCAGCAGTGAAGTGGGGGACACTGAAGCTTTCTTT.

The chain links TRBV7-6 to TRBJ1-6, with D perhaps TRBD1 (5 bases). The germline CDR1 and CDR2 sequences are SGHVS and FNYEAQ. The CDR3 runs 14 residues. Trimming took off 2 bases at V and 7 bases at J, with 9 bases between the two ends. CDR3 amino acids: CASSLWQGNSPLHF. The CDR3 coding sequence is TGTGCCAGCAGCTTATGGCAGGGAAATTCACCCCTCCACTTT.

The V and J genes are TRBV4-1 and TRBJ2-1; perhaps D is TRBD1 or TRBD2 (5 bases each). Germline CDR1 and CDR2: MGHRA and YSYEKL. The CDR3 is made up of 14 amino acids. Trimming took 3 bases from V and 6 from J, leaving 12 bases between them. The CDR3 region is CASSQVDGANEQFF. The CDR3 nucleotides read TGCGCCAGCAGCCAGGTTGACGGGGCCAATGAGCAGTTCTTC.

This chain connects TRBV13 to TRBJ2-7; D remains ambiguous. The ends were cut back, 3 bases at V and 0 bases at J, with 9 bases in the middle. CDR3 length: 14 residues. Germline V gives CDR1 PRHDT, CDR2 FYEKMQ (reference sequence). CDR3: CASSLGFNSYEQYF. CDR3 bases: TGTGCCAGCAGCTTGGGATTTAACTCCTACGAGCAGTACTTC.

This clonotype turned up a few times. The rearrangement uses TRBV18 and TRBJ2-5; D is uncertain. The CDR3 is 15 amino acids. CDR1 is KGHSH and CDR2 is LQKENI in the germline V gene. V shed 2 bases and J shed 0 bases, with 10 bases lying between them. For the CDR3, the DNA is TGTGCCAGCTCACCAACGCTTGGGGACCAAGAGACCCAGTACTTC. Its translation: CASSPTLGDQETQYF.

This clonotype has more than one count but fewer than ten. This chain connects TRBV6-2 or TRBV6-3 to TRBJ2-1; 13 nucleotides agree with TRBD2. The CDR3 runs to 14 residues. Per the germline V gene, CDR1 is MNHEY and CDR2 is SVGEGT. Trimming cost V 6 bases and J 10 bases; bases outside gene matches: 6. DNA for the CDR3: TGTGCCAGCAGAGGGACTAGCGGGGTGTACGAGCAGTTCTTC. Amino acids: CASRGTSGVYEQFF.

This clonotype has just one count. The J gene is TRBJ2-1, the V gene TRBV7-9; the match to TRBD1 covers 7 bases. V lost 1 base and J lost 12; bases outside the gene matches: 15. CDR3 length: 16 residues. Germline CDR1 SEHNR, CDR2 FQNEAQ (reference sequence). The CDR3 DNA reads as TGTGCCAGCAGCTTAGGTGGGGGACAGATACCGGTCGGGCAGTTCTTC. Translating gives CASSLGGGQIPVGQFF.

The V gene is TRBV18, the J gene TRBJ1-1; D remains ambiguous. CDR3 size: 12 residues. Trimming took 1 base from V and 8 from J, leaving 8 bases between them. Germline V gene data show CDR1 as KGHSH and CDR2 as LQKENI. The CDR3 coding sequence is TGTGCCAGCTCACCACAGGGTCGGGAAGCTTTCTTT. This sequence encodes CASSPQGREAFF.

CDR3: CASSLNRGGTDTQYF. The CDR3 bases are TGTGCCAGCAGTTTGAACAGGGGAGGCACAGATACGCAGTATTTT. The genes are TRBV27 and TRBJ2-3; 7 bases line up with TRBD1. V lost 3 bases and J lost 1; bases outside the gene matches: 4. CDR1 is MNHEY and CDR2 is SMNVEV in the germline V gene (reference sequence). CDR3 length equals 15 residues.

This clonotype was counted between two and nine times. The chain uses TRBV6-4 and TRBJ2-1, with TRBD2 identical over 7 bases. CDR3 length: 13 residues. Germline V CDR1 and CDR2: MRHNA, SNTAGT. The V gene end was trimmed by 0 bases and the J gene end by 9 bases; junction bases not matched to a gene: 2. CDR3 nucleotide sequence: TGTGCCAGCAGTGACTCTCCGGGGGGTGAGCAGTTCTTC. Protein sequence: CASSDSPGGEQFF.

This clonotype has just a few counts. The chain recombines TRBV10-3 with TRBJ2-3, with TRBD2 matching over 12 bases. Trimming cost V 7 bases and J 0 bases; bases outside gene matches: 8. From germline, CDR1 is ENHRY and CDR2 SYGVKD. The CDR3 covers 17 residues. CDR3 sequence: CAINGRTSGASTDTQYF. For the CDR3, the DNA is TGTGCCATCAATGGACGGACTAGCGGGGCTAGCACAGATACGCAGTATTTT.

The chain employs TRBV9 and TRBJ1-3, with D possibly being TRBD1 (6 bases). The V gene lost 3 bases and the J gene lost 4 bases, with 17 bases spanning the gap. Germline CDR1 and CDR2: SGDLS and YYNGEE. This CDR3 has 16 amino acids. CDR3: CASSAPQGSGGNTIYF. The CDR3, as DNA: TGTGCCAGCAGCGCTCCACAGGGCTCGGGCGGAAACACCATATATTTT.

This clonotype was recorded at least ten times. The chain couples TRBV7-2 to TRBJ2-2; D is ambiguous. The CDR3 extends over 16 amino acids. Germline CDR1 and CDR2: SGHTA and FQGNSA. The V end was cut by 4 bases, the J end by 0 bases, with 12 bases between. The CDR3 reads CASSSYLNANTGELFF. The CDR3 nucleotides read TGTGCCAGCAGCTCGTACTTAAATGCGAACACCGGGGAGCTGTTTTTT.

This clonotype was counted many times. The chain links TRBV7-9 to TRBJ2-5; D could derive from TRBD1 or TRBD2 (7 bases each). Germline values: CDR1 SEHNR, CDR2 FQNEAQ (reference sequence). The CDR3 runs to 15 residues. V was trimmed by 4 bases and J by 2 bases, leaving 14 bases between them. The CDR3: CASSSQGRGQETQYF. CDR3 DNA: TGTGCCAGCAGCTCACAGGGGAGGGGGCAAGAGACCCAGTACTTC.

This clonotype was seen ten or more times. The chain joins TRBV7-2 to TRBJ2-5, with 11 bases matching TRBD1. Germline V gene data show CDR1 as SGHTA and CDR2 as FQGNSA. V was pared by 1 base and J by 5 bases, with 3 bases of the junction left unmatched. CDR3 length: 15 amino acids. CDR3 in amino acids: CASSLGGQGAETQYF. Written as DNA, the CDR3 is TGTGCCAGCAGCTTAGGCGGACAGGGGGCTGAGACCCAGTACTTC.

A few counts support this clonotype. The chain joins TRBV19 to TRBJ1-1; D is uncertain. The V end was cut by 2 bases, the J end by 0 bases, with 10 bases between. The CDR3 consists of 15 residues. Germline V lookup: CDR1 LNHDA, CDR2 SQIVND (reference sequence). This chain's CDR3 is CASSIIQTVNTEAFF. CDR3 in DNA: TGTGCCAGTAGTATAATACAAACAGTGAACACTGAAGCTTTCTTT.